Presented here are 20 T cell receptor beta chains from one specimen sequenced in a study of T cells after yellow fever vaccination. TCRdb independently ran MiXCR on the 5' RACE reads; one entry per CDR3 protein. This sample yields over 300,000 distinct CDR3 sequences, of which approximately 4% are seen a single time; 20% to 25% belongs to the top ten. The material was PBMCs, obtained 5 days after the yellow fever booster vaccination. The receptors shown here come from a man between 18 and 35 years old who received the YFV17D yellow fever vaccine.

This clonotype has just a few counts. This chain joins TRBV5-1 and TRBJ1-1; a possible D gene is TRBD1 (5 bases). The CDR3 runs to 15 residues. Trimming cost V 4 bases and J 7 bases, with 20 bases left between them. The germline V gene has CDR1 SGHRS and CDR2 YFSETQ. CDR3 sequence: CASSKLDRGRDEAFF. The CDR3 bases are TGCGCCAGCAGCAAGCTTGACCGTGGCAGGGATGAAGCTTTCTTT.

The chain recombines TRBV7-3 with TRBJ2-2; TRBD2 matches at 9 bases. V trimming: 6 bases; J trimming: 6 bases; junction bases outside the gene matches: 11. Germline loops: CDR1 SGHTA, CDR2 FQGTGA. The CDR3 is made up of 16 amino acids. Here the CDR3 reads CASRPPGLAVAGELFF. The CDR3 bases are TGTGCCAGCAGGCCACCGGGACTAGCTGTCGCCGGGGAGCTGTTTTTT. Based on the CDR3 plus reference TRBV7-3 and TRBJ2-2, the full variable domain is GAGVSQTPSNKVTEKGKYVELRCDPISGHTALYWYRQSLGQGPEFLIYFQGTGAADDSGLPNDRFFAVRPEGSVSTLKIQRTERGDSAVYLCASRPPGLAVAGELFFGEGSRLTVL.

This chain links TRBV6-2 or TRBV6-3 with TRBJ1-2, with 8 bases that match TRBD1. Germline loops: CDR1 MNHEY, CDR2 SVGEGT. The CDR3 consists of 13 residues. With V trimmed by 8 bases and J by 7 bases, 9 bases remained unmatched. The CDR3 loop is CASFTGQGGGYTF. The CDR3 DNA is TGTGCCAGCTTCACCGGACAGGGCGGTGGCTACACCTTC.

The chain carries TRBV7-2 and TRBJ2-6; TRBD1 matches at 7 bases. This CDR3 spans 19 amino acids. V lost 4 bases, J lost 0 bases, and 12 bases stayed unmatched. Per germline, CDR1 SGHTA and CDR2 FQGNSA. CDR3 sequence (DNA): TGTGCCAGCAGCTCCACACCCGGGACAGAGCCCTCTGGGGCCAACGTCCTGACTTTC. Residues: CASSSTPGTEPSGANVLTF.

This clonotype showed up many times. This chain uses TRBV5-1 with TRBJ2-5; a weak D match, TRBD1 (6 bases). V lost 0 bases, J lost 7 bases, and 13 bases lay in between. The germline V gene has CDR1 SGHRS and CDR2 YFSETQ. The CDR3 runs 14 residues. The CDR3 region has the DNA TGCGCCAGCAGCTTGGCCGCAGGGGCAGGGACCCAGTACTTC. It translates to CASSLAAGAGTQYF. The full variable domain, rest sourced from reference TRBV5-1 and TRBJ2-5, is KAGVTQTPRYLIKTRGQQVTLSCSPISGHRSVSWYQQTPGQGLQFLFEYFSETQRNKGNFPGRFSGRQFSNSRSEMNVSTLELGDSALYLCASSLAAGAGTQYFGPGTRLLVL.

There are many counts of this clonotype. CDR3 amino acids: CASSEDVAGSSEQFF. The CDR3 DNA follows: TGTGCCAGCAGTGAAGATGTAGCGGGGTCGAGTGAGCAGTTCTTC. The genes are TRBV6-4 and TRBJ2-1; 8 bases map to TRBD2. The CDR3 consists of 15 residues. CDR1 and CDR2 from the germline V gene are MRHNA and SNTAGT. V shed 3 bases and J 9 bases; nucleotides not matched to a gene: 10.

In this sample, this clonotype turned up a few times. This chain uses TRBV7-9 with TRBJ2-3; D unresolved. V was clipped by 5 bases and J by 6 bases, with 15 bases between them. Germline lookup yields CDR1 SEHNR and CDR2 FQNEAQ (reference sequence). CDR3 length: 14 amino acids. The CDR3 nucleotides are TGTGCCAGCAGCCAGAACATTTGGTCGGATACGCAGTATTTT. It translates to CASSQNIWSDTQYF. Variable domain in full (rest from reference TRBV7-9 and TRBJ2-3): DTGVSQNPRHKITKRGQNVTFRCDPISEHNRLYWYRQTLGQGPEFLTYFQNEAQLEKSRLLSDRFSAERPKGSFSTLEIQRTEQGDSAMYLCASSQNIWSDTQYFGPGTRLTVL.

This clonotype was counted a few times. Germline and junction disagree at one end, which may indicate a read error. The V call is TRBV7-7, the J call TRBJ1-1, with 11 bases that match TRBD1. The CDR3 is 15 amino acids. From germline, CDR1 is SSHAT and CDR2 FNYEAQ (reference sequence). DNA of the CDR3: TGTGCTAGCAGTAGGGACAGGGGGGCGGGCACTGAAGCTTTCTTT. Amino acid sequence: CASSRDRGAGTEAFF.

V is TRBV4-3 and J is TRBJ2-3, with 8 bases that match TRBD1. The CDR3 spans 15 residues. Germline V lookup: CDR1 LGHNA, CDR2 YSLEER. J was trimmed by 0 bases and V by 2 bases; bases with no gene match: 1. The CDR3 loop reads CASSQTGGSTDTQYF. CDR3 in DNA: TGCGCCAGCAGCCAAACAGGGGGGAGCACAGATACGCAGTATTTT.

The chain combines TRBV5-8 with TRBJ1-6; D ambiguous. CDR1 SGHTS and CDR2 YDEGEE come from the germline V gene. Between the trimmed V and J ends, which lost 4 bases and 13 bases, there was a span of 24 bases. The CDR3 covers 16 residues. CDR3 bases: TGTGCCAGCAGCCCGCTCCAATTATTTATTCGCGGGCCCCTCCACTTT. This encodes CASSPLQLFIRGPLHF.

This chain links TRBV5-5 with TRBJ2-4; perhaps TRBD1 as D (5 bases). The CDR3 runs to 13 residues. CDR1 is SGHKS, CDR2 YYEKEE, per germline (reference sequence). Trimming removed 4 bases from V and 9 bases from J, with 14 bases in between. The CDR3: CASSPPGAGIQYF. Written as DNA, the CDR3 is TGTGCCAGCAGCCCACCTGGGGCAGGCATTCAGTACTTC.

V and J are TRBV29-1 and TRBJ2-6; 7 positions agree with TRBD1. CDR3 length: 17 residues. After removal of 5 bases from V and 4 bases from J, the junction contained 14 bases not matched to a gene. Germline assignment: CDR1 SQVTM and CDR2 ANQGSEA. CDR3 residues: CSVTEQGYGTGANVLTF. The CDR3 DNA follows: TGCAGCGTTACTGAACAGGGGTACGGTACCGGGGCCAACGTCCTGACTTTC.

CDR3 in amino acids: CASEKGGGEGYTF. As DNA, the CDR3 is TGTGCCAGCGAGAAGGGGGGCGGGGAAGGCTACACCTTC. This sequence joins TRBV28 and TRBJ1-2, with D possibly TRBD1 on 6 matching bases. There are 13 residues in the CDR3. The V end lost 8 bases, the J end lost 8 bases, and 18 bases lay between the germline ends. Germline CDR1 reads MDHEN; CDR2 reads SYDVKM.

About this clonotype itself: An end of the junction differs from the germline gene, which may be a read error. The CDR3 sequence: CASSLSNSPLLF. The CDR3 DNA reads TGTGCCAGCAGCTTGTCTAATTCACCCCTCCTCTTT. The gene calls are TRBV7-2 and TRBJ1-6; D is ambiguous. This CDR3 has 12 amino acids. Germline CDR1 is SGHTA and CDR2 is FQGNSA.

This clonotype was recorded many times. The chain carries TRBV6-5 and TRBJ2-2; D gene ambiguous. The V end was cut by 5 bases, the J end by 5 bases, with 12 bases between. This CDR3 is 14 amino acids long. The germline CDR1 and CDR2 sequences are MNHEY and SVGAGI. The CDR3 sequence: CASSRRPETGELFF. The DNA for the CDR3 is TGTGCCAGCAGTAGGCGACCTGAAACCGGGGAGCTGTTTTTT.

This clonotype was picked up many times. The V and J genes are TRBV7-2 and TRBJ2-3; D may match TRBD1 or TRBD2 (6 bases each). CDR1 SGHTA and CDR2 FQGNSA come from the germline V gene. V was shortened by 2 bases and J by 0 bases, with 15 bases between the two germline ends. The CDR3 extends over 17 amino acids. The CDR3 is CASSLPLSGASTDTQYF. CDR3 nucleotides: TGTGCCAGCAGCTTACCCCTGTCGGGGGCTAGCACAGATACGCAGTATTTT.

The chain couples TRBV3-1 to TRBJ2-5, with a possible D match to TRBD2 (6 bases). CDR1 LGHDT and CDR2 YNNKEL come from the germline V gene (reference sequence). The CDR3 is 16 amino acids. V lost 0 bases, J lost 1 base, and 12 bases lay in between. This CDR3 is CASSQEVGGSQETQYF. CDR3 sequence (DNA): TGTGCCAGCAGCCAAGAAGTTGGGGGGAGCCAAGAGACCCAGTACTTC.

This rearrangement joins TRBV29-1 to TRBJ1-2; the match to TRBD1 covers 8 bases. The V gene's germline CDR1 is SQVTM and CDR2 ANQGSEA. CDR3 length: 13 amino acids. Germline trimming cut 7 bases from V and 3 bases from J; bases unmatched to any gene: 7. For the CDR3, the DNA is TGCAGCGCTGGACAGGGTGGTTACTATGGCTACACCTTC. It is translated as CSAGQGGYYGYTF.

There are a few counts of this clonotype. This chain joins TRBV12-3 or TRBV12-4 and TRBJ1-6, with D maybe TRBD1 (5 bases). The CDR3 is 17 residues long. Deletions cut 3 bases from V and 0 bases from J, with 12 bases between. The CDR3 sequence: CASSFGGARSYNSPLHF. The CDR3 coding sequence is TGTGCCAGCAGTTTCGGGGGAGCCCGCTCCTATAATTCACCCCTCCACTTT.

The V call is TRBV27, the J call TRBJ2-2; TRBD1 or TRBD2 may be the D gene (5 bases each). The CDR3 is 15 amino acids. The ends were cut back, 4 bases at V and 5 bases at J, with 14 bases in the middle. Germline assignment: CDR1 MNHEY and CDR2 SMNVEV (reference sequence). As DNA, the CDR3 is TGTGCCAGCAGTTCCCGGGGCGGCTTAACCGGGGAGCTGTTTTTT. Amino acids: CASSSRGGLTGELFF.